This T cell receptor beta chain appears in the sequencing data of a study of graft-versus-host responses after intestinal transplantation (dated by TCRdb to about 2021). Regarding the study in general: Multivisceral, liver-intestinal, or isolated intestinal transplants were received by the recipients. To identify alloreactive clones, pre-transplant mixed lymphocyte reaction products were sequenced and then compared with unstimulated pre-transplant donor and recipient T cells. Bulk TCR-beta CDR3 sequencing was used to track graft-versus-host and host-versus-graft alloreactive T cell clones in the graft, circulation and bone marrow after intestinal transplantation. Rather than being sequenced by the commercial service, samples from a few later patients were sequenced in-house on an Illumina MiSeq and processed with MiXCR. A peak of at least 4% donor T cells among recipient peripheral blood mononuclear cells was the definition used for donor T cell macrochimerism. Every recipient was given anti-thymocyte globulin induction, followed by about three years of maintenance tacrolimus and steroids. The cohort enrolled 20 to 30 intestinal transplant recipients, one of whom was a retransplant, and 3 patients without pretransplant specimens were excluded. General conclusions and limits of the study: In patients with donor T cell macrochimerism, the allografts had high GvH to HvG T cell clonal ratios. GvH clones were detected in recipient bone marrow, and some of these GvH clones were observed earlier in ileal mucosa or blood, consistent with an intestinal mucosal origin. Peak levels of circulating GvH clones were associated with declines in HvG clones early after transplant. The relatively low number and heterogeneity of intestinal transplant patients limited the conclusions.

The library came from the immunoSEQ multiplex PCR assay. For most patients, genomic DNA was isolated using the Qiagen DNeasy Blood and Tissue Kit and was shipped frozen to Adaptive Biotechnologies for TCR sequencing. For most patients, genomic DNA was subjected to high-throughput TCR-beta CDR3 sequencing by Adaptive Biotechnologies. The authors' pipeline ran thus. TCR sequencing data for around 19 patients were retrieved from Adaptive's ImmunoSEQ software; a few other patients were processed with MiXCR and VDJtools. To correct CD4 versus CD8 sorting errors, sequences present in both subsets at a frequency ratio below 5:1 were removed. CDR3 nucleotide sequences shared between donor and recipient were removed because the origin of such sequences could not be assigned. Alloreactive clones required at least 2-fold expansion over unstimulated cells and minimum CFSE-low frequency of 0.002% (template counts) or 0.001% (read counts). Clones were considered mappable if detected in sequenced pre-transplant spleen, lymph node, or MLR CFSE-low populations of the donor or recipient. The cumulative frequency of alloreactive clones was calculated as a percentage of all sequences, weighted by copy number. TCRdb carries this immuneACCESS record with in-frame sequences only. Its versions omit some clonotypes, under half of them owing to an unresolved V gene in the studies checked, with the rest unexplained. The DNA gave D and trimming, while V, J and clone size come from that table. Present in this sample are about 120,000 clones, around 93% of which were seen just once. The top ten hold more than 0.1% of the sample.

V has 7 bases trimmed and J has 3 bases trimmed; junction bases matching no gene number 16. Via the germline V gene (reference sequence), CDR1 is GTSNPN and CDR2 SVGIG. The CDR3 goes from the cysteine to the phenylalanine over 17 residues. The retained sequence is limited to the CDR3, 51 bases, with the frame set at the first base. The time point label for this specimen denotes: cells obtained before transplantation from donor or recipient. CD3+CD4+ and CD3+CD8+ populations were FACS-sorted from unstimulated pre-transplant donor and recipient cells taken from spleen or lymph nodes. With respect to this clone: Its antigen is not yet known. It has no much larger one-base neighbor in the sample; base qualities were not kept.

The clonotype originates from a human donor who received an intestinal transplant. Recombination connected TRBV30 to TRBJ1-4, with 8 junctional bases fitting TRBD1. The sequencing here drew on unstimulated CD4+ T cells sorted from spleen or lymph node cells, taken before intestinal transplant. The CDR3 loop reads CAFGAGRGPGANEKLFF. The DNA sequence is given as TGTGCCTTCGGAGCGGGCAGGGGGCCCGGCGCTAATGAAAAACTGTTTTTT.